Sequencing of this T cell receptor (beta chain) was carried out in a study of T cells in Graves' hyperthyroidism and ophthalmopathy (dated 2019 in TCRdb). As for the study more broadly: Peripheral blood was sampled at the time of initial diagnosis, prior to any treatment. To identify distinguishing TCR V-J signatures, a discovery cohort of 90 to 100 patients was used, comprising fewer than 45 with Graves' ophthalmopathy and around 57 with stable Graves' hyperthyroidism. The approximately 100 discovery patients were randomly divided into training and test sets at a 7:3 ratio. Whether ophthalmopathy could be predicted prospectively was tested in an independent validation cohort made up of roughly 20 hyperthyroidism patients plus 17 patients who later progressed to ophthalmopathy. According to the paper, TCR Vbeta CDR3 sequencing was carried out on around 140 peripheral blood samples, which came from under 50 ophthalmopathy, 70 to 80 hyperthyroidism and approximately 17 progressor patients. Thyroid tissue and blood T-cell repertoires from six Graves' hyperthyroidism patients were also compared in the study. After blood sampling, hyperthyroidism patients were treated with methimazole at a starting dose of 30 mg daily, and ophthalmopathy patients were treated with high-dose intravenous methylprednisolone.

Points the paper makes about the study in general: In validation, the model predicted progression to ophthalmopathy a median of around 6.5 months before onset, with over 60% sensitivity and about 72% specificity. In cross-validation, a model built on a 13 V-J signature told ophthalmopathy apart from stable hyperthyroidism with approximately 90% sensitivity and around 81% specificity, and in testing the same model reached 80%/75%. No statistical method was used to set the sample size in advance, and investigators knew the group allocation. Most expanded thyroid clonotypes (frequency above 0.001) were also detected in blood, suggesting blood repertoires may reflect thyroid immune responses.

This clonotype was counted many times. The target of this receptor is not known. Base qualities are missing; no much larger clone stands one base away. The TCR beta CDR3 regions were amplified from the RNA transcripts. For the first round of RT-PCR on the TCR CDR3, the HTBI primer set was used together with the Qiagen OneStep RT-PCR kit. A second multiplex PCR round built the libraries, followed by size selection and purification. Libraries were sequenced paired-end with 100 bp reads on an Illumina HiSeq2000. The source study handled its data this way. Raw data were processed with SOAPnuke, discarding reads with adapters, uncalled bases, mean Phred below 15, or no exact constant-primer or identifier match. COPE v1.2.5 was used to merge the high-quality paired reads, and each unique nucleotide sequence was defined as a clonotype. MiTCR v1.1 was used to align the clonotypes against IMGT TRBV, TRBD and TRBJ reference segments. The analysis included only V-J combinations with a frequency above 0.0001, which together covered more than 99% of the repertoires. A TCS score was defined as the ratio of F50 (clonal expansion) to E x V (chaos), with BLOSUM62-based TCRdist applied between CDR3 peptides within each V-J. Welch's t-statistics and random forest reduced 450 to 600 V-J features to 10 to 15, which were used in a naive Bayes classifier (R e1071). TCRdb trimmed public reads at Q25 via fastp, called clones via MiXCR and kept in-frame beta chains. Entries are consolidated by CDR3 protein sequence, retaining the most common genes and DNA. For this entry, the V and J calls and clone size follow TCRdb and not the study's own pipeline. The sample includes around 500,000 distinct CDR3 sequences, with 15% to 20% observed a single time. The top ten constitute about 29% of the sample.

Looking up the germline V gene yields CDR1 SGHTA and CDR2 FQGNSA. V drops 5 bases and J drops 2 bases, leaving 15 bases in between. Measured from the cysteine to the phenylalanine, the CDR3 is 16 residues long. The DNA shown is the 48-base CDR3, in frame from base 1. Moderately to severely active disease, a Clinical Activity Score of at least 3, a NOSPECS grade of at least 4, and a duration under 3 months were present in ophthalmopathy patients. Patients with uncontrolled infections, other autoimmune diseases, pregnancy or lactation were excluded. Diagnoses were established on the basis of clinical symptoms, serum thyroxine and TRAb, thyroid ultrasound, and orbital computed tomography. Ficoll-Paque density gradient centrifugation was used to isolate PBMCs from 8.5 to 10 ml of fresh peripheral blood. Total RNA was extracted with Trizol reagent, and quality was checked on an Agilent 2100 Bioanalyzer.

The sequenced material came from blood. This clonotype originated in a woman younger than 45 with Graves' ophthalmopathy. The rearranged chain carries TRBV7-2 and TRBJ2-2; there is no confident call for the D gene. The nucleotide sequence reads TGTGCCAGCAGCCTCCTAAGGTCCAGAAACACCGGGGAGCTGTTTTTT. Its amino acids are CASSLLRSRNTGELFF.